The clone carrying this TCR beta chain was seen repeatedly, ten times or more. The antigen is not known. This record belongs to a study of T cells after yellow fever vaccination. Study summary: SMART-Seq v4 Ultra Low Input handled preparation of low-cell-number fractions. Study conclusions and caveats: FACS-sorted repertoires might harbor abundant contaminating clonotypes from the bulk population.

The length of the CDR3 is 13 residues. V lost 2 bases, J lost 1 base, and 5 bases lay in between. The germline gives CDR1 KGHSH, CDR2 LQKENI. Via MiXCR, TCRdb re-called the 5' RACE reads, giving one row per CDR3 protein. The data hold around 590,000 distinct CDR3 sequences, with approximately 13% observed a single time. This specimen was PBMCs, taken on the day of the yellow fever booster vaccination. This clonotype originated in a young man who received the YFV17D yellow fever vaccine. The rearrangement links TRBV18 to TRBJ1-1, with D possibly being TRBD1 (5 bases). CDR3 protein: CASSPGTNTEAFF. The CDR3 DNA follows: TGTGCCAGCTCACCAGGGACGAACACTGAAGCTTTCTTT.